This T cell receptor beta chain comes out of a study of T-cell reconstitution after alpha-beta-depleted transplantation in children. This clonotype was seen many times. The CDR3 contains 15 residues. J lost 4 bases, V lost 6 bases, and 7 bases had no gene match. Unique molecular identifiers were used in preparing the TCRbeta library. TCRdb reprocessed the PCR reads with MiXCR, giving one entry per CDR3 protein. Here the sample spans hundreds of thousands of distinct CDR3 sequences, about 12% being singletons. The source material was PBMCs, sampled before TCRalphabeta/CD19-depleted stem cell transplant. This chain connects TRBV12-3 or TRBV12-4 to TRBJ2-1; 9 bases fit TRBD2. The TCR comes from a girl aged 2-10 years with congenital amegakaryocytic thrombocytopenia, due to receive a stem cell transplant. The DNA of the CDR3 is TGTGCCAGCAGGGATAGCGGGAGCCCTTACAATGAGCAGTTCTTC. As protein: CASRDSGSPYNEQFF.